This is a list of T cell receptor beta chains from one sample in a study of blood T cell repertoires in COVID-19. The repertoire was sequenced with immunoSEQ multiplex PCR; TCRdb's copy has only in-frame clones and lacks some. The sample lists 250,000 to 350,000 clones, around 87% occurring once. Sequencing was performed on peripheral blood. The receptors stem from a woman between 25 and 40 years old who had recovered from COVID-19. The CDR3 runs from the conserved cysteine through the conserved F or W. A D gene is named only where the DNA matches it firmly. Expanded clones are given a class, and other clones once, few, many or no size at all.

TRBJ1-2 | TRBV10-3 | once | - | TGTGCCATCAGTGACCAAGCCCAGGGATATGAGAATGGCTACACCTTC | CAISDQAQGYENGYTF
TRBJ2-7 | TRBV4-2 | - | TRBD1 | TGTGCCAGCAGCCTTAGGACAGGGAGAGAATACGAGCAGTACTTC | CASSLRTGREYEQYF
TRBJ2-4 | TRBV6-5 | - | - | TGTGCCAGCAGGGCCGGGAGTGGGAGCAAAAACATTCAGTACTTC | CASRAGSGSKNIQYF
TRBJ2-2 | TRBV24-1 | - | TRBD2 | TGTGCCACCAGTGATTCCCTAGCGGGAGTTACCGGGGAGCTGTTTTTT | CATSDSLAGVTGELFF
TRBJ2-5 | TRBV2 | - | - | TGTGCCAGCAGTGAAGCGTCCAACTTGGAGACCCAGTACTTC | CASSEASNLETQYF
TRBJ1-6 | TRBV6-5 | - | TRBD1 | TGTGCCAGCAGGAGGGACAGAACGGGGGCACCCCTCCACTTT | CASRRDRTGAPLHF
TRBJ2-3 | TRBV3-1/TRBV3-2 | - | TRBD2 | TGTGCCAGCAGCGACCGGGAGGGCCGGGGAGGCACAGATACGCAGTATTTT | CASSDREGRGGTDTQYF
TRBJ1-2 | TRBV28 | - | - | TGTGCCAGCAGTTTTCCAGGCATCAGCGGCTATGGCTACACCTTC | CASSFPGISGYGYTF
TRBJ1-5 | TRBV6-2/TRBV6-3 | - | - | TGTGCCAGCAGTTCAGGGGTCGGGTATGGGGTTGGGCAGCCCCAGCATTTT | CASSSGVGYGVGQPQHF
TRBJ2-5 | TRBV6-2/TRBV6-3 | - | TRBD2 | TGTGCCAGCAGTTACCCCGTGATAGCGGGGTTACAAGAGACCCAGTACTTC | CASSYPVIAGLQETQYF
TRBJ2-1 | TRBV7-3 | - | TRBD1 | TGTGCCAGCAGCACCGAAGGGACAGGGGCCTACAATGAGCAGTTCTTC | CASSTEGTGAYNEQFF
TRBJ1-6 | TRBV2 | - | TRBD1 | TGTGCCAGCAGTGGTAGAAACAGGGGGCAGTCACCCCTCCACTTT | CASSGRNRGQSPLHF
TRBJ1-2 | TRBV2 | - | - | TGTGCCAGCAGTGCGGGTAACTATGGCTACACCTTC | CASSAGNYGYTF
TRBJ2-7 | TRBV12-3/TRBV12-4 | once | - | TGTGCCACTTCCTATGCGGTTACCTACGAGCAGTACTTC | CATSYAVTYEQYF
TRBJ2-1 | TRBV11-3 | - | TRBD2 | TGTGCCAGCAGCTCCCACTCCGGGGGGGCCAAAAATGAGCAGTTCTTC | CASSSHSGGAKNEQFF
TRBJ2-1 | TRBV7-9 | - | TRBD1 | TGTGCCAGCAGCGCCATAACCGGGACAGGGACAAATGAGCAGTTCTTC | CASSAITGTGTNEQFF
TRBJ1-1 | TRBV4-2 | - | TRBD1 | TGTGCCAGCAGCCAGGGAAACGGACAGGGCGAAGGGAACACTGAAGCTTTCTTT | CASSQGNGQGEGNTEAFF
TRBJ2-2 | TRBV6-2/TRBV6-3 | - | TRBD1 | TGTGCCAGCAGTTACTCGCTGTTTAAGCGACAGGGTAATTCCACCGGGGAGCTGTTTTTT | CASSYSLFKRQGNSTGELFF
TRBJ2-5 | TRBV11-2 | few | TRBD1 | TGTGCCAGCCGAGGACAGGGCGTAGAGACCCAGTACTTC | CASRGQGVETQYF